These T cell receptor beta chains were read from a single sample in a study of blood T cell repertoires in COVID-19. Data came from immunoSEQ multiplex PCR; TCRdb stores just in-frame clones and leaves some out. The table records around 140,000 clones, roughly four fifths of them present only once. The specimen was peripheral blood. Source of these receptors: an elderly woman with active or convalescent COVID-19. The CDR3 runs from the conserved cysteine through the conserved F or W. Fields, in order: D gene, clone size, V gene, J gene, CDR3 DNA, CDR3 protein. The D gene is left open where the match is weak. Only part of the rows carry a size: once, few, many, or a class if the clone is expanded.

d_call: .
clone_size: .
v_call: TRBV4-1
j_call: TRBJ1-3
cdr3_nt: TGCGCCAGCAGCCAAGAAATTTCCTACTCCGGAAACACCATATATTTT
cdr3_aa: CASSQEISYSGNTIYF

d_call: .
clone_size: .
v_call: TRBV30
j_call: TRBJ1-6
cdr3_nt: TGTGCCTGGACCCCCCGGACATTAACGAGTTCACCCCTCCACTTT
cdr3_aa: CAWTPRTLTSSPLHF

d_call: .
clone_size: .
v_call: TRBV2
j_call: TRBJ1-2
cdr3_nt: TGTGCCACCCGGGGGGCCGACCTTTATGGCTACACCTTC
cdr3_aa: CATRGADLYGYTF

d_call: .
clone_size: .
v_call: TRBV9
j_call: TRBJ2-3
cdr3_nt: TGTGCCAGCAGCGTAGATGCACAGACCACAGATACGCAGTATTTT
cdr3_aa: CASSVDAQTTDTQYF

d_call: .
clone_size: .
v_call: TRBV3-1/TRBV3-2
j_call: TRBJ2-2
cdr3_nt: TGTGCCAGCAGCCAAGATCGGGCCGGGGAGCTGTTTTTT
cdr3_aa: CASSQDRAGELFF

d_call: TRBD2
clone_size: .
v_call: TRBV9
j_call: TRBJ2-1
cdr3_nt: TGTGCCAGCAGCGTAGGAACCGGGGGGATCTACAATGAGCAGTTCTTC
cdr3_aa: CASSVGTGGIYNEQFF

d_call: .
clone_size: .
v_call: TRBV5-1
j_call: TRBJ2-6
cdr3_nt: TGCGCCAGCAGCCTTACGACAGGCTCTGGGGCCAACGTCCTGACTTTC
cdr3_aa: CASSLTTGSGANVLTF

d_call: TRBD2
clone_size: .
v_call: TRBV27
j_call: TRBJ2-3
cdr3_nt: TGTGCCAGCCGCACTAGCGGGGTCCCCGGTACGCAGTATTTT
cdr3_aa: CASRTSGVPGTQYF

d_call: .
clone_size: once
v_call: TRBV4-3
j_call: TRBJ2-3
cdr3_nt: TGCGCCAGCAGCCAAGGATCCCACGGAGATACGCAGTATTTT
cdr3_aa: CASSQGSHGDTQYF

d_call: .
clone_size: few
v_call: TRBV6-6
j_call: TRBJ1-4
cdr3_nt: TGTGCCAGCAGCTCGCCGTCAGGGAAGCTTTTT
cdr3_aa: CASSSPSGKLF

d_call: .
clone_size: .
v_call: TRBV6-2/TRBV6-3
j_call: TRBJ1-5
cdr3_nt: TGTGCCAGCAGTTATTTGAGTAGCAATCAGCCCCAGCATTTT
cdr3_aa: CASSYLSSNQPQHF

d_call: TRBD1
clone_size: .
v_call: TRBV4-2
j_call: TRBJ1-5
cdr3_nt: TGTGCCAGCAGCCACGGGACAGGAGACAATCAGCCCCAGCATTTT
cdr3_aa: CASSHGTGDNQPQHF

d_call: .
clone_size: .
v_call: TRBV7-3
j_call: TRBJ1-1
cdr3_nt: TGTGCCAGCAGCCCAGGGGCTGGGACTGAAGCTTTCTTT
cdr3_aa: CASSPGAGTEAFF

d_call: .
clone_size: few
v_call: TRBV7-2
j_call: TRBJ1-6
cdr3_nt: TGTGCCAGCAGCTTACCTCCTTTCTCACCCCTCCACTTT
cdr3_aa: CASSLPPFSPLHF

d_call: TRBD1
clone_size: few
v_call: TRBV4-3
j_call: TRBJ1-6
cdr3_nt: TGCGCCAGCAGCCAAGACTCACAGGGGGCCATTTCACCCCTCCACTTT
cdr3_aa: CASSQDSQGAISPLHF